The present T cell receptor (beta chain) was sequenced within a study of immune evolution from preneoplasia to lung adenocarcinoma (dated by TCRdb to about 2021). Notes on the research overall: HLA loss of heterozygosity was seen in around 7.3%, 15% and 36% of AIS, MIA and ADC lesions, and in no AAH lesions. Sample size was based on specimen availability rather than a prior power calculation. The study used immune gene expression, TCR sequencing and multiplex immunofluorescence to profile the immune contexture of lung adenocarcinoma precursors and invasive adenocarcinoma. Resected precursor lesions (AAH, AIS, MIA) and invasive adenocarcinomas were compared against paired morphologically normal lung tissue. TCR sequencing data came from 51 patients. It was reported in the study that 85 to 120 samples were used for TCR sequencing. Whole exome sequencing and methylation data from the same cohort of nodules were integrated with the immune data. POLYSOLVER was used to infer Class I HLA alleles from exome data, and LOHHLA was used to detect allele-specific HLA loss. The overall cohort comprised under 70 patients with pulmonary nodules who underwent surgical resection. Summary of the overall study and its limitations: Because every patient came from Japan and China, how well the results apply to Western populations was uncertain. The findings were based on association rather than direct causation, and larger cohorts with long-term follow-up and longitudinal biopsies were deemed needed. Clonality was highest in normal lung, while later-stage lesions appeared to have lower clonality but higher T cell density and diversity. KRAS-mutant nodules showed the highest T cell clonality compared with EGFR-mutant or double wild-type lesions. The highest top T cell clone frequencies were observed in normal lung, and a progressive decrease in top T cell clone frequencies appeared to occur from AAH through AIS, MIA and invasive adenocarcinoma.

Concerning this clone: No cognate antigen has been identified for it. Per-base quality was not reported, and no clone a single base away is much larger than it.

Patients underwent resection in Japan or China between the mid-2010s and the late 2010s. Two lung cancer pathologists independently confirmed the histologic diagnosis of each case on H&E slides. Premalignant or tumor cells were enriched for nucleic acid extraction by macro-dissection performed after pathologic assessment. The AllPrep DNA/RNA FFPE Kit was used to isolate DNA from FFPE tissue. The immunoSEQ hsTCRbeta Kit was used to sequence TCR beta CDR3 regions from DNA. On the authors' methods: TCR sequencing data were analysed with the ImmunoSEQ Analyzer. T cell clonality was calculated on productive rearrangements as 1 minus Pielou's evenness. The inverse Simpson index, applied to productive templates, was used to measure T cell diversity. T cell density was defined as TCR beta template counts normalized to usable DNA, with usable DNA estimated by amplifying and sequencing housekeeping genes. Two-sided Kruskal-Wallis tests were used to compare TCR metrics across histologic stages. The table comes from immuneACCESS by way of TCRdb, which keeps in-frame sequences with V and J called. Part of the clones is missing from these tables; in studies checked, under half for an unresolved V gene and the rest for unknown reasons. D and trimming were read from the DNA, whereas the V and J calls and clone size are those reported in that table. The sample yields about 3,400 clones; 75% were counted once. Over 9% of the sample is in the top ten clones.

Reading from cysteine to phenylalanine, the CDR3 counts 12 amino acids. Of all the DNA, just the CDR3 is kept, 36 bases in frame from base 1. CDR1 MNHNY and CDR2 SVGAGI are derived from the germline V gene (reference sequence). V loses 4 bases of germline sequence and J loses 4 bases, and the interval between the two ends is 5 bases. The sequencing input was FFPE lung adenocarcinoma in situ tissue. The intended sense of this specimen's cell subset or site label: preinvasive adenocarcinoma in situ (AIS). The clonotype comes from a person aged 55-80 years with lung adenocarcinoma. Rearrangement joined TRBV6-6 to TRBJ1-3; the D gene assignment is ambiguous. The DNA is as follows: TGTGCCAGCAGTTCAGCGGGAAACACCATATATTTT. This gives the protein CASSSAGNTIYF.